The 21 T cell receptor beta chains below all came from one sample that was sequenced in a study of blood T cell repertoires in COVID-19. The method was immunoSEQ multiplex PCR; TCRdb's version includes in-frame clones alone and lacks a portion of them. The sample records over 85,000 clones, 84% being singletons. Sample: peripheral blood. These receptors originate from a man aged 35 to 55 with active or convalescent COVID-19.

The chain joins TRBV4-1 to TRBJ2-2; 8 bases are shared with TRBD2. Germline V gene sequence: CDR1 MGHRA, CDR2 YSYEKL. V was clipped by 1 base and J by 7 bases; unmatched bases: 8. This CDR3 contains 16 residues. As DNA, the CDR3 is TGCGCCAGCAGCCAAGGTGCCGGGGGGGCTGGCGGGGAGCTGTTTTTT. Protein product: CASSQGAGGAGGELFF.

The rearrangement joins TRBV14 to TRBJ1-2; 8 bases fit TRBD1. CDR1 SGHDN and CDR2 FVKESK come from the germline V gene. The CDR3 totals 15 residues. V lost 0 bases to trimming and J lost 6 bases; unmatched junction nucleotides: 6. CDR3 loop: CASSQERRGLNGYTF. CDR3 DNA sequence: TGTGCCAGCAGCCAAGAGCGCAGGGGGCTGAATGGCTACACCTTC.

The chain joins TRBV14 to TRBJ1-1; possibly TRBD1 for D (5 bases). The CDR3 sequence is 12 residues long. V was pared by 0 bases and J by 8 bases, with 7 bases between. The germline CDR1 and CDR2 sequences are SGHDN and FVKESK. The CDR3 coding sequence is TGTGCCAGCAGCCAAGAACCAGGGGAAGCTTTCTTT. Translated, it gives CASSQEPGEAFF.

This chain links TRBV6-1 with TRBJ1-2; D not resolved. The germline gives CDR1 MNHNS, CDR2 SASEGT. CDR3 length: 15 amino acids. Trimming removed 0 bases from V and 4 bases from J, with 12 bases in between. CDR3 bases: TGTGCCAGCAGTGAAGCGAGCGATAAGACCTATGGCTACACCTTC. This gives the protein CASSEASDKTYGYTF.

The chain combines TRBV6-2 or TRBV6-3 with TRBJ2-5, with 7 bases that match TRBD1. V dropped 5 bases and J dropped 3; count of bases not matched to a gene: 9. The germline V gene has CDR1 MNHEY and CDR2 SVGEGT. The CDR3 has 15 residues. The CDR3 here is CASSPGQPLEETQYF. CDR3 sequence (DNA): TGTGCCAGCAGTCCGGGACAGCCCCTCGAAGAGACCCAGTACTTC.

The V call is TRBV3-1 (or the pseudogene TRBV3-2), the J call TRBJ2-1, with 9 bases that match TRBD2. The CDR3 runs 18 residues. Germline V lookup: CDR1 LGHDT, CDR2 YNNKEL (reference sequence). Trimming at V came to 1 base and at J to 8 bases, leaving 15 bases not matched to a gene. The CDR3, as DNA: TGTGCCAGCAGCCAAGCCGGAGTAGGGCTAGCGGGGCAGCATGAGCAGTTCTTC. Translation: CASSQAGVGLAGQHEQFF.

The rearrangement uses TRBV5-4 and TRBJ2-2; D possibly corresponds to TRBD2 (7 bases). Between the trimmed V and J ends, which lost 6 bases and 1 base, there was a span of 16 bases. The CDR3 covers 16 residues. Germline V gene sequence: CDR1 SGHNT, CDR2 YYREEE (reference sequence). The CDR3 sequence: CASTTARGGNTGELFF. The CDR3 DNA is TGTGCCAGCACCACCGCAAGGGGGGGGAACACCGGGGAGCTGTTTTTT.

V and J are TRBV5-6 and TRBJ1-6; D may be TRBD1 (5 bases). There are 16 residues in the CDR3. V lost 4 bases and J lost 2, with 13 bases in between. Germline loops: CDR1 SGHDT, CDR2 YYEEEE. The CDR3 sequence is CASSLGPPTYNSPLHF. The CDR3 DNA sequence: TGTGCCAGCAGCCTGGGGCCACCGACCTATAATTCACCCCTCCACTTT.

The V call is TRBV5-4, the J call TRBJ1-6; a possible D gene is TRBD1 (5 bases). Germline V lookup: CDR1 SGHNT, CDR2 YYREEE (reference sequence). With 0 bases removed from V and 4 bases from J, the gap between germline ends came to 5 bases. The CDR3 covers 14 residues. The CDR3 DNA is TGTGCCAGCAGCTTGGACAGGTATAATTCACCCCTCCACTTT. Amino acid sequence: CASSLDRYNSPLHF.

The V gene is TRBV14, the J gene TRBJ1-1, with TRBD1 as a possible D gene (5 bases). From germline, CDR1 is SGHDN and CDR2 FVKESK. The CDR3 is 13 amino acids. Trimming left V 6 bases short and J 1 base short, with 9 bases between. CDR3 nucleotide sequence: TGTGCCAGCAGTCCTGGACAGAACACTGAAGCTTTCTTT. It specifies CASSPGQNTEAFF.

The chain is built from TRBV7-2 and TRBJ1-3; no firm D call. CDR1 SGHTA and CDR2 FQGNSA come from the germline V gene. This CDR3 has 16 amino acids. V was cut by 1 base and J by 0 bases, with 10 bases left in between. The DNA for the CDR3 is TGTGCCAGCAGCTTAGTAGGCGGCGACTCTGGAAACACCATATATTTT. It yields the protein CASSLVGGDSGNTIYF.

The CDR3 bases are TGTGCCAGCAGCCGACAGGGTAGAGAGACCCAGTACTTC. Encoded protein: CASSRQGRETQYF. The chain recombines TRBV11-3 with TRBJ2-5; TRBD1 matches 7 bases. There are 13 residues in the CDR3. The V gene's germline CDR1 is SGHNT and CDR2 YENEEA. The junction had 4 bases not matched to a gene; V was cut back by 5 bases and J by 4 bases.

The V gene is TRBV10-3, the J gene TRBJ2-1, with 7 bases fitting TRBD2. Germline V gene sequence: CDR1 ENHRY, CDR2 SYGVKD. V trimming: 6 bases; J trimming: 3 bases; junction bases outside the gene matches: 8. This CDR3 contains 15 residues. The DNA of the CDR3 is TGTGCCATCAGAGGTGGGAGCGGGGACTACAATGAGCAGTTCTTC. Translated, it gives CAIRGGSGDYNEQFF.

This chain uses TRBV19 with TRBJ1-3; TRBD1 matches at 9 bases. Germline V gene data show CDR1 as LNHDA and CDR2 as SQIVND (reference sequence). Trimming cost V 8 bases and J 4 bases; bases outside gene matches: 9. The CDR3 sequence is 15 residues long. The CDR3 DNA is TGTGCCAGTCGCGCACAGGGGGCTGGCGGAAACACCATATATTTT. Protein sequence: CASRAQGAGGNTIYF.

The chain uses TRBV23-1 and TRBJ2-7, with D tentatively TRBD1 (6 bases). TRBV23-1 is labeled an ORF, and its function is uncertain. This CDR3 contains 14 residues. The V gene lost 0 bases and the J gene lost 3 bases, with 9 bases spanning the gap. CDR3 sequence reads: CASSQSSRGYEQYF. CDR3 nucleotides: TGCGCCAGCAGTCAATCGAGCAGGGGCTACGAGCAGTACTTC.

The V and J genes are TRBV2 and TRBJ2-3, with D perhaps matching TRBD1 (6 bases). Germline CDR1 SNHLY, CDR2 FYNNEI. The CDR3 spans 14 residues. V dropped 4 bases and J dropped 2 bases, with 10 bases sitting between them. CDR3 amino acids: CASSAGQPTDTQYF. DNA of the CDR3: TGTGCCAGCAGTGCCGGACAGCCCACAGATACGCAGTATTTT.

For the CDR3, the DNA is TGTGCCAGCAGCTTGTTGGCGGCCCGCACAGATACGCAGTATTTT. Its translation is CASSLLAARTDTQYF. J is TRBJ2-3 and V is TRBV5-5; D is uncertain. Germline CDR1 is SGHKS and CDR2 is YYEKEE (reference sequence). The CDR3 contains 15 residues. V lost 1 base to trimming and J lost 1 base, with 10 bases between them.

This rearrangement joins TRBV27 to TRBJ2-7; D is unclear. Per germline, CDR1 MNHEY and CDR2 SMNVEV (reference sequence). CDR3 length: 14 amino acids. Trimming took off 5 bases at V and 6 bases at J, with 17 bases between the two ends. CDR3 amino acids: CASSKTVPTGEQYF. The CDR3 bases are TGTGCCAGCAGTAAGACGGTACCCACGGGCGAGCAGTACTTC.

V usage is TRBV7-9 and J usage is TRBJ2-1; maybe TRBD2 (6 bases). Trimming took off 1 base at V and 6 bases at J, with 10 bases between the two ends. This CDR3 has 14 amino acids. CDR1 and CDR2 from the germline V gene are SEHNR and FQNEAQ (reference sequence). CDR3: CASSLVAGSNEQFF. CDR3 sequence (DNA): TGTGCCAGCAGCTTAGTCGCGGGGAGCAATGAGCAGTTCTTC.

The chain uses TRBV24-1 and TRBJ2-1; TRBD2 aligns across 8 bases. The CDR3 spans 14 residues. The V gene's germline CDR1 is KGHDR and CDR2 SFDVKD. The J segment lost 6 bases and the V segment lost 3 bases, leaving 3 bases of the junction unmatched. The CDR3 DNA follows: TGTGCCACCAGTGATAGGAGCGGGGGCAATGAGCAGTTCTTC. This sequence encodes CATSDRSGGNEQFF.

V usage is TRBV14 and J usage is TRBJ2-7; possibly TRBD2 for D (5 bases). The CDR3 loop spans 12 amino acids. The V end was cut by 1 base, the J end by 4 bases, with 5 bases between. Germline values: CDR1 SGHDN, CDR2 FVKESK. The CDR3 bases are TGTGCCAGCAGCCAAGGCGGGTACGAGCAGTACTTC. Protein: CASSQGGYEQYF.